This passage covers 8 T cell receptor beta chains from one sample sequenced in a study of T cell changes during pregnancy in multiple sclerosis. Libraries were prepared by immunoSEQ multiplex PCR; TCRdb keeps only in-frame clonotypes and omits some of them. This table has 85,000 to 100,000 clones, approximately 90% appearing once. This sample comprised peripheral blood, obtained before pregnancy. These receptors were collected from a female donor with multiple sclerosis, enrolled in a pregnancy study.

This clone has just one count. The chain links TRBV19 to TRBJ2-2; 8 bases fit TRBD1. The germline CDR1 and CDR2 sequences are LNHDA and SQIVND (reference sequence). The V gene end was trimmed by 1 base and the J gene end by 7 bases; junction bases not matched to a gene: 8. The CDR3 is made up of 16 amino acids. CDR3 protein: CASSIGTGMVVGELFF. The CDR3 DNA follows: TGTGCCAGTAGTATAGGGACAGGGATGGTTGTCGGGGAGCTGTTTTTT.

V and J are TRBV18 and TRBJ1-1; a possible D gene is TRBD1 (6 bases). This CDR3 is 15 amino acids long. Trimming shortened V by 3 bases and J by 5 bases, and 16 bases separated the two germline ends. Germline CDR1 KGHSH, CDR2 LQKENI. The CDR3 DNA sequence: TGTGCCAGCTCACCCCTAATACAGGGTGGGACTGAAGCTTTCTTT. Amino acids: CASSPLIQGGTEAFF.

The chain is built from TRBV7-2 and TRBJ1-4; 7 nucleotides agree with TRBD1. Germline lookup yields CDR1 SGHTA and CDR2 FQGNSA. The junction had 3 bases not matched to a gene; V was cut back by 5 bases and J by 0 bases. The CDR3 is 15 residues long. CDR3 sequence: CASSPGTATNEKLFF. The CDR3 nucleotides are TGTGCCAGCAGCCCCGGGACAGCAACTAATGAAAAACTGTTTTTT. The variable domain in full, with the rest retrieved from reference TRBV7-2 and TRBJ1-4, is GAGVSQSPSNKVTEKGKDVELRCDPISGHTALYWYRQSLGQGLEFLIYFQGNSAPDKSGLPSDRFSAERTGGSVSTLTIQRTQQEDSAVYLCASSPGTATNEKLFFGSGTQLSVL.

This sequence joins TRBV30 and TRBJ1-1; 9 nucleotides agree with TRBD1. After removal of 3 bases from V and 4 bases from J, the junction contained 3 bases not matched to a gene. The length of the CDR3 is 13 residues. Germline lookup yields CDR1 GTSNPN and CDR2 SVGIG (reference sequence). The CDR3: CAWSKDRGTEAFF. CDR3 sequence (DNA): TGTGCCTGGAGCAAGGACAGGGGCACTGAAGCTTTCTTT.

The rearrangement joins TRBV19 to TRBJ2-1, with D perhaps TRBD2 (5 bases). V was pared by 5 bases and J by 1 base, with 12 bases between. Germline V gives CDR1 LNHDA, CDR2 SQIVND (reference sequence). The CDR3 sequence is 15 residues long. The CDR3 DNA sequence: TGTGCCAGTAGTCCAAGGAGAGGGTCCTACAATGAGCAGTTCTTC. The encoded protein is CASSPRRGSYNEQFF.

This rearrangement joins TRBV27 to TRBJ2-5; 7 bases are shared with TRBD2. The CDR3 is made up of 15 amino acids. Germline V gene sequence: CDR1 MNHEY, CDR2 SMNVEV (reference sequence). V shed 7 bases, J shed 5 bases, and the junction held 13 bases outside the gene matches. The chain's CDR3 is CASMKVRERYETQYF. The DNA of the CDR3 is TGTGCCAGCATGAAGGTGCGGGAGCGGTATGAGACCCAGTACTTC.

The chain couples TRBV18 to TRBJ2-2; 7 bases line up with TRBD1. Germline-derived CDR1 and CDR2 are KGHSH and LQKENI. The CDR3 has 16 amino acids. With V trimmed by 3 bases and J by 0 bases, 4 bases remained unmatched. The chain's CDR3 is CASSPLGQANTGELFF. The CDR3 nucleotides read TGTGCCAGCTCACCGCTCGGACAGGCGAACACCGGGGAGCTGTTTTTT.

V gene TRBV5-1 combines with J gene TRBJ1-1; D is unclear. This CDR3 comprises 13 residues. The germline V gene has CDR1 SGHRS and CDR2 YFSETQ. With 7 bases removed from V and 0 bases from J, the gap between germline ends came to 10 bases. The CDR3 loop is CASAERVNTEAFF. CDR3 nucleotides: TGCGCCAGCGCTGAACGGGTGAACACTGAAGCTTTCTTT.